This T cell receptor beta chain was identified in a study of blood T cell repertoires in COVID-19. Across the study: Specimens from acute and convalescent COVID-19 originated in the United States, Italy and Spain.

Authors' data handling: Nucleated cell counts were estimated from reference gene primer amplification. This table comes from immunoSEQ multiplex PCR, and its TCRdb copy is limited to in-frame clones, with some not included. That table gives V, J and clone size, and the DNA gave D and trimming. The data show 70,000 to 90,000 clones, about four fifths seen once. This CDR3 contains 16 residues. The germline gives CDR1 SGHRS, CDR2 YFSETQ. The V end lost 4 bases, the J end lost 0 bases, and 13 bases lay between the germline ends. V gene TRBV5-1 combines with J gene TRBJ2-2; the D gene is possibly TRBD2 (5 bases). The sequencing sample was made of peripheral blood. This clonotype was sampled from a human donor in a cohort sampled during active COVID-19. Here the CDR3 DNA reads TGCGCCAGCAGCAAGGGAGTAGTCGCGAACACCGGGGAGCTGTTTTTT. Translating gives CASSKGVVANTGELFF. Full variable domain (outside the CDR3, taken from reference TRBV5-1 and TRBJ2-2): KAGVTQTPRYLIKTRGQQVTLSCSPISGHRSVSWYQQTPGQGLQFLFEYFSETQRNKGNFPGRFSGRQFSNSRSEMNVSTLELGDSALYLCASSKGVVANTGELFFGEGSRLTVL.